This entry lists 30 T cell receptor beta chains sequenced from one sample in a study of T cell repertoires in cytomegalovirus infection (dated by TCRdb to about 2019). Sequenced on an Illumina HiSeq 1500. TCRdb reran the public reads through fastp at Q25 and MiXCR, keeping productive beta chains. CDR3 protein sequences are deduplicated, and each keeps its most common genes and DNA. This sample lists 450,000 to 600,000 distinct CDR3 sequences; 40% to 50% were detected once. Just under 45% of the sample belongs to the ten largest clones. Their target antigens are unknown. The treatment or condition label here, explained by the study, means: in vitro stimulation with specific CMV peptide epitopes to enrich CMV-specific T cells. Sequencing used cultured PBMCs, obtained from culture after CMV antigen stimulation. All receptors come from a human donor in good health (CMV status not recorded). Some clones in this sample may be carry-over from other donors' samples.

This sequence joins TRBV15 and TRBJ1-2; tentative D call: TRBD1 (5 bases). The CDR3 length is 15 residues. In germline, CDR1 is LNHNV, CDR2 YYDKDF (reference sequence). V was trimmed by 0 bases and J by 7 bases, leaving 15 bases between them. CDR3 DNA: TGTGCCACCAGCAGAGATGGGGACCGGTCTTCTGGCTACACCTTC. It is translated as CATSRDGDRSSGYTF.

V gene TRBV3-1 combines with J gene TRBJ1-2; 8 bases map to TRBD1. The germline V gene encodes CDR1 LGHDT and CDR2 YNNKEL (reference sequence). The junction had 14 bases not matched to a gene; V was cut back by 1 base and J by 7 bases. The CDR3 runs 17 residues. The CDR3 region is CASSQGVGTGVWGGYTF. The CDR3 DNA is TGTGCCAGCAGCCAAGGAGTAGGGACAGGCGTGTGGGGTGGCTACACCTTC.

This clonotype was seen more than once but under ten times. The V gene is TRBV6-1, the J gene TRBJ2-5, with D unresolved. Germline assignment: CDR1 MNHNS and CDR2 SASEGT. CDR3 length: 15 residues. V was cut by 6 bases and J by 2 bases, with 16 bases left in between. CDR3 in amino acids: CASRSNPFRQETQYF. As DNA, the CDR3 is TGTGCCAGCAGGAGTAACCCCTTTAGACAAGAGACCCAGTACTTC.

This clonotype has more than one count but fewer than ten. The rearrangement links TRBV7-9 to TRBJ2-3, with 7 bases identical to TRBD1. The CDR3 is made up of 17 amino acids. After removal of 1 base from V and 1 base from J, the junction contained 8 bases not matched to a gene. Germline V CDR1 and CDR2: SEHNR, FQNEAQ (reference sequence). The chain's CDR3 is CASSLVGDRAGTDTQYF. CDR3 coding DNA: TGTGCCAGCAGCTTAGTGGGCGACAGGGCGGGCACAGATACGCAGTATTTT.

The V gene is TRBV28, the J gene TRBJ2-4, with D hard to call. CDR1 is MDHEN, CDR2 SYDVKM, per germline. The CDR3 has 16 residues. V shed 6 bases and J shed 2 bases, with 17 bases lying between them. CDR3 loop: CASSPPSYNPKNIQYF. The CDR3 bases are TGTGCCAGCAGCCCCCCCTCATACAATCCCAAAAACATTCAGTACTTC.

This chain connects TRBV10-3 to TRBJ1-1; D not certain. CDR1 is ENHRY, CDR2 SYGVKD, per germline. The V gene lost 0 bases and the J gene lost 0 bases, with 8 bases spanning the gap. The CDR3 is 15 amino acids. Written as DNA, the CDR3 is TGTGCCATCAGTGAGTCGAGGGCCTTGAACACTGAAGCTTTCTTT. Its protein is CAISESRALNTEAFF.

This clonotype came up a few times. The chain uses TRBV5-1 and TRBJ2-2; tentatively, D is TRBD2 (6 bases). Deletions cut 3 bases from V and 6 bases from J, with 15 bases between. The CDR3 is made up of 15 amino acids. CDR1 is SGHRS, CDR2 YFSETQ, per germline. In nucleotides, the CDR3 is TGCGCCAGCAGCTCAACGGAGGGCGGCGCCGGGGAGCTGTTTTTT. Translating gives CASSSTEGGAGELFF.

This clonotype was seen a handful of times. The rearrangement links TRBV11-2 to TRBJ1-5, with D possibly being TRBD1 (5 bases). The CDR3 extends over 16 amino acids. Per germline, CDR1 SGHAT and CDR2 FQNNGV. V was clipped by 0 bases and J by 5 bases, with 14 bases between them. CDR3 region: CASSLEGQGPDQPQHF. The CDR3 bases are TGTGCCAGCAGCTTAGAGGGTCAGGGCCCTGATCAGCCCCAGCATTTT.

This clonotype was seen only a few times. V usage is TRBV6-6 and J usage is TRBJ2-7; D is undetermined. Trimming pared 7 bases from V and 3 bases from J, leaving 16 bases between. The CDR3 covers 14 residues. Looked up from germline, CDR1 is MNHNY and CDR2 is SVGAGI (reference sequence). The CDR3 nucleotides are TGTGCCAGCACCCAAATACTGGACGACTACGAGCAGTACTTC. Amino acid sequence: CASTQILDDYEQYF.

This sequence joins TRBV7-3 and TRBJ2-3; D might be TRBD2 (6 bases). Looked up from germline, CDR1 is SGHTA and CDR2 is FQGTGA. V lost 5 bases to trimming and J lost 4 bases, with 13 bases between them. The CDR3 contains 14 residues. The CDR3 spells CASSPAGLPDTQYF. CDR3 sequence (DNA): TGTGCCAGCAGCCCCGCGGGACTTCCAGATACGCAGTATTTT.

The gene calls are TRBV7-8 and TRBJ1-6, with D hard to call. V lost 1 base, J lost 4 bases, and 14 bases lay in between. This CDR3 comprises 17 residues. Germline V gives CDR1 SGHVS, CDR2 FQNEAQ. CDR3 coding DNA: TGTGCCAGCAGCTTAGGGTGGAGGGTTAGTTATAATTCACCCCTCCACTTT. Translating gives CASSLGWRVSYNSPLHF.

This clonotype was seen a few times. The rearrangement joins TRBV4-1 to TRBJ2-3; TRBD2 aligns across 9 bases. Germline loops: CDR1 MGHRA, CDR2 YSYEKL. This CDR3 is built from 16 residues. Unmatched junction bases numbered 5, after V lost 0 bases and J lost 4 bases. DNA for the CDR3: TGCGCCAGCAGCCAAGATCGGGGACTAGCACCAGATACGCAGTATTTT. Protein sequence: CASSQDRGLAPDTQYF.

The rearrangement uses TRBV20-1 and TRBJ2-7; the match to TRBD2 covers 11 bases. This CDR3 is 16 amino acids long. The germline CDR1 and CDR2 sequences are DFQATT and SNEGSKA (reference sequence). The V and J ends lost 4 bases and 0 bases, in that order; junction bases with no gene match: 8. As DNA, the CDR3 is TGCAGTGCTAACGATGGGACTAGCGGTACCTCCTACGAGCAGTACTTC. As protein: CSANDGTSGTSYEQYF.

This chain links TRBV12-3 or TRBV12-4 with TRBJ1-1; D is unresolved. Between the trimmed V and J ends, which lost 3 bases and 0 bases, there was a span of 8 bases. The CDR3 is 14 amino acids. This chain's CDR3 is CASSLGSMNTEAFF. CDR3 bases: TGTGCCAGCAGTTTGGGGTCCATGAACACTGAAGCTTTCTTT.

There are a few counts of this clonotype. The rearrangement joins TRBV7-2 to TRBJ2-7; 12 bases are a match to TRBD2. Trimming at V came to 5 bases and at J to 3 bases, leaving 5 bases not matched to a gene. The V gene's germline CDR1 is SGHTA and CDR2 FQGNSA. This CDR3 has 15 amino acids. CDR3 residues: CASSHRTSGIYEQYF. The CDR3 bases are TGTGCCAGCAGCCACCGGACTAGCGGGATCTACGAGCAGTACTTC.

Written as DNA, the CDR3 is TGTGCCAGCCGACCTGAGGGCACCGGGGAGCTGTTTTTT. Its translation: CASRPEGTGELFF. V usage is TRBV12-3 or TRBV12-4 and J usage is TRBJ2-2; weak D call: TRBD2 (5 bases). Trimming left V 8 bases short and J 4 bases short, with 11 bases between. There are 13 residues in the CDR3.

This clonotype was seen more than once but under ten times. The CDR3 nucleotides read TGCGCCAGCAGCCAATTGGGAATGAACACTGAAGCTTTCTTT. This sequence encodes CASSQLGMNTEAFF. J is TRBJ1-1 and V is TRBV4-1; no firm D call. Germline CDR1 and CDR2: MGHRA and YSYEKL. The CDR3 is 14 amino acids. Trimming removed 2 bases at V and 0 bases at J, with 7 bases between.

V is TRBV10-3 and J is TRBJ2-7; 9 nucleotides match TRBD1. Germline trimming cut 10 bases from V and 2 bases from J; bases unmatched to any gene: 9. The CDR3 runs to 14 residues. CDR1 and CDR2 (germline): ENHRY, SYGVKD. The chain's CDR3 is CATTPWDRAYEQYF. CDR3 sequence (DNA): TGTGCCACGACTCCCTGGGACAGGGCCTACGAGCAGTACTTC.

This clonotype turned up a few times. The CDR3 nucleotides are TGTGCCAGCAGCTTAGGAGGGACCAACAATGAGCAGTTCTTC. Its translation: CASSLGGTNNEQFF. The genes are TRBV7-9 and TRBJ2-1; D might be TRBD1 or TRBD2, each matching 5 bases. The CDR3 length is 14 residues. The germline V gene has CDR1 SEHNR and CDR2 FQNEAQ (reference sequence). V lost 1 base to trimming and J lost 5 bases, with 9 bases between them.

This clonotype was counted between two and nine times. The V call is TRBV9, the J call TRBJ2-7, with D unresolved. Trimming left V 7 bases short and J 2 bases short, with 10 bases between. This CDR3 region has 12 residues. Germline V lookup: CDR1 SGDLS, CDR2 YYNGEE. The CDR3 DNA is TGTGCCAGCGGACGCAATGCCTACGAGCAGTACTTC. Translated, it gives CASGRNAYEQYF. The variable domain in full, with the rest retrieved from reference TRBV9 and TRBJ2-7, is DSGVTQTPKHLITATGQRVTLRCSPRSGDLSVYWYQQSLDQGLQFLIQYYNGEERAKGNILERFSAQQFPDLHSELNLSSLELGDSALYFCASGRNAYEQYFGPGTRLTVT.

V is TRBV19 and J is TRBJ1-4, with TRBD1 as a possible D gene (6 bases). Germline loops: CDR1 LNHDA, CDR2 SQIVND (reference sequence). The V end was cut by 4 bases, the J end by 7 bases, with 19 bases between. This CDR3 region has 16 residues. The CDR3 region has the DNA TGTGCCAGTAGTACCGGACTCCAGGGGCGAGGTGAAAAACTGTTTTTT. Its translation: CASSTGLQGRGEKLFF.

The rearrangement links TRBV6-2 or TRBV6-3 to TRBJ2-1, with TRBD2 identical over 9 bases. Germline V lookup: CDR1 MNHEY, CDR2 SVGEGT. V trimming: 6 bases; J trimming: 6 bases; junction bases outside the gene matches: 12. CDR3 length: 16 residues. The CDR3 region has the DNA TGTGCCAGCAGGCTTTCTAGCGGGATCGGGGGCAATGAGCAGTTCTTC. It encodes CASRLSSGIGGNEQFF.

The chain joins TRBV7-8 to TRBJ2-2; a weak D match, TRBD2 (7 bases). The CDR3 consists of 15 residues. The V gene lost 0 bases and the J gene lost 7 bases, with 12 bases spanning the gap. In germline, CDR1 is SGHVS, CDR2 FQNEAQ. CDR3 DNA: TGTGCCAGCAGCTTAGCGGGGGGGCCGAACGGGGAGCTGTTTTTT. It translates to CASSLAGGPNGELFF.

V gene TRBV7-2 combines with J gene TRBJ1-4, with 9 bases that match TRBD1. With 4 bases clipped from V and 7 bases from J, the junction kept 1 base outside the gene matches. The V gene's germline CDR1 is SGHTA and CDR2 FQGNSA. This CDR3 is 13 amino acids long. This CDR3 reads CASSSGQGEKLFF. The CDR3 nucleotides read TGTGCCAGCAGCTCGGGACAGGGTGAAAAACTGTTTTTT.

This clonotype was detected only a few times. The genes are TRBV7-9 and TRBJ2-1, with 14 bases that match TRBD2. Looked up from germline, CDR1 is SEHNR and CDR2 is FQNEAQ (reference sequence). The trim removed 4 bases at V and 5 bases at J, leaving 10 bases unmatched. CDR3 length equals 18 residues. This chain's CDR3 is CASSSPRTSGRKDNEQFF. The CDR3 nucleotides read TGTGCCAGCAGCTCTCCGAGGACTAGCGGGAGGAAGGACAATGAGCAGTTCTTC.

This clonotype has a handful of counts. V is TRBV6-6 and J is TRBJ1-5, with 9 bases lining up with TRBD1. Germline CDR1 reads MNHNY; CDR2 reads SVGAGI (reference sequence). This CDR3 is 16 amino acids long. V lost 3 bases and J lost 3; bases outside the gene matches: 6. CDR3 protein: CASSYPDRGPNQPQHF. CDR3 sequence (DNA): TGTGCCAGCAGTTATCCGGACAGGGGCCCCAATCAGCCCCAGCATTTT.

The rearrangement uses TRBV6-1 and TRBJ1-5; D is ambiguous. The CDR3 contains 18 residues. Germline CDR1 is MNHNS and CDR2 is SASEGT. The V gene lost 5 bases and the J gene lost 5 bases, with 25 bases spanning the gap. The CDR3, as DNA: TGTGCCAGCAGTCCAAAAAGCCGGCCCTGGTGGGCTGATCAGCCCCAGCATTTT. Residues: CASSPKSRPWWADQPQHF.

This chain joins TRBV7-9 and TRBJ2-3; D tentatively reads TRBD1 or TRBD2 (5 bases each). The CDR3 contains 16 residues. Trimming removed 5 bases from V and 1 base from J, with 16 bases in between. Looked up from germline, CDR1 is SEHNR and CDR2 is FQNEAQ (reference sequence). The DNA of the CDR3 is TGTGCCAGCAGCGGCTGGGACGGCCCTCGCACAGATACGCAGTATTTT. Encoded protein: CASSGWDGPRTDTQYF.

This clonotype was counted a single time. This chain joins TRBV7-2 and TRBJ2-7, with D perhaps TRBD1 (5 bases). V was trimmed by 6 bases and J by 5 bases, leaving 17 bases between them. CDR1 and CDR2 from the germline V gene are SGHTA and FQGNSA. The CDR3 covers 14 residues. The CDR3 region has the DNA TGTGCCAGCAGACCCTGGGCGGCAGGGAACGAGCAGTACTTC. This gives the protein CASRPWAAGNEQYF.

The V gene is TRBV10-1, the J gene TRBJ2-3; no clear D. There are 14 residues in the CDR3. V gave up 3 bases and J gave up 3 bases, with 10 bases separating them. CDR1 is WNHNN, CDR2 SYGVQD, per germline (reference sequence). CDR3 sequence (DNA): TGCGCCAGCAGTGAAACTATGAAAACAGATACGCAGTATTTT. Amino acids: CASSETMKTDTQYF.